Here is one T cell receptor beta chain with its context. The antigen is unknown. These data come from a study of cytomegalovirus exposure and HLA in healthy donors. The primer mix had 60 Vbeta and 13 Jbeta primers. Only in-frame clones appear in the TCRdb table, and some are missing; sequencing was by immunoSEQ multiplex PCR. The sample includes some 140,000 clones. Study-level findings and limits: Analysis was performed later, and it showed HLA-associated TCR beta chains to be more clonally expanded than equally common others. The productive fraction for most TCR beta V segments was about 87% or about 30% in an earlier analysis. While the bulk of TCR sequences proved rare, some public TCRs turned up in many donors.

Germline V gives CDR1 MNHEY, CDR2 SMNVEV (reference sequence). J gave up 0 bases and V 6 bases, and 6 bases lay outside the gene matches. The CDR3 sequence is 15 residues long. The chain carries TRBV27 and TRBJ1-1, with 8 bases matching TRBD1. Sample: PBMCs. The source of this sequence is a woman aged 40 to 55 in good health and CMV-seronegative. CDR3 sequence reads: CASRNDRGLNTEAFF. Written as DNA, the CDR3 is TGTGCCAGCAGGAATGACAGGGGCTTGAACACTGAAGCTTTCTTT.